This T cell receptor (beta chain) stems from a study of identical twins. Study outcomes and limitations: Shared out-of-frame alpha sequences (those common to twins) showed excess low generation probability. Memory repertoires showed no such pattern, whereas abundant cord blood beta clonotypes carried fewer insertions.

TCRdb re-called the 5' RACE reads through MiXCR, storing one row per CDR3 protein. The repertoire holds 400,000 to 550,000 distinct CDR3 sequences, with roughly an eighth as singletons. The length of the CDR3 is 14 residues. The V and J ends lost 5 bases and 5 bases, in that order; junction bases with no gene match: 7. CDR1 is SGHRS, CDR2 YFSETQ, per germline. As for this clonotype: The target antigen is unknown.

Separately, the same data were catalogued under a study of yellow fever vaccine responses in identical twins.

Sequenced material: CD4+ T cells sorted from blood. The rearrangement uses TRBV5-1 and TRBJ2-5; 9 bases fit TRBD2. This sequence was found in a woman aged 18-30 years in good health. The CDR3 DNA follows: TGCGCCAGCAGAGTTAGCGGGAGTGGGGAGACCCAGTACTTC. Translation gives CASRVSGSGETQYF.